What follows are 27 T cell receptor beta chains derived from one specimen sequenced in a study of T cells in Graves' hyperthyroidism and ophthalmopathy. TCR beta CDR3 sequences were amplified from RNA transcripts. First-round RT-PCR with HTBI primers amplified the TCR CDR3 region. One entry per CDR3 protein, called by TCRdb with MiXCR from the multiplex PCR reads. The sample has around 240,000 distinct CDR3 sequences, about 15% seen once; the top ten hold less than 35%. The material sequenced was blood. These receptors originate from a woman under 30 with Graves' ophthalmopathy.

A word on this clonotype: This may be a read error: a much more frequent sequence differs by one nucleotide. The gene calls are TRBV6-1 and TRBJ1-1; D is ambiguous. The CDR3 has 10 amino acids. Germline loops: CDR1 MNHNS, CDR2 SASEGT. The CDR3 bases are TGTGCCAGCGGGAACACTAAAGCTTTCTTT. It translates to CASGNTKAFF.

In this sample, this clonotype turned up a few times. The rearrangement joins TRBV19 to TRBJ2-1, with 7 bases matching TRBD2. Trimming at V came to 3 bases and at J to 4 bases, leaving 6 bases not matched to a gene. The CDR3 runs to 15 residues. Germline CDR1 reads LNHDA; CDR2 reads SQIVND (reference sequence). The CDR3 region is CASSISAGPYNEQFF. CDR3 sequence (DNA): TGTGCCAGTAGTATCTCAGCGGGGCCGTACAATGAGCAGTTCTTC.

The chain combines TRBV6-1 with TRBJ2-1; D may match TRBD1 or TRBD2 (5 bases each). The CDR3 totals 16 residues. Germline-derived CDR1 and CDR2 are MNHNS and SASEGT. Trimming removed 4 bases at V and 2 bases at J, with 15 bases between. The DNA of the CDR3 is TGTGCCAGCAGTGGCATAACCGGGACCACCTACAATGAGCAGTTCTTC. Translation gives CASSGITGTTYNEQFF.

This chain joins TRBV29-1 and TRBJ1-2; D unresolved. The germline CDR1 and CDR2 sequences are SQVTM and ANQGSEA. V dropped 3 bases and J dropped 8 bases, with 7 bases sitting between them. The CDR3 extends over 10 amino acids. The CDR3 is CSVDGDGYTF. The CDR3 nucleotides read TGCAGCGTTGACGGCGACGGCTACACCTTC.

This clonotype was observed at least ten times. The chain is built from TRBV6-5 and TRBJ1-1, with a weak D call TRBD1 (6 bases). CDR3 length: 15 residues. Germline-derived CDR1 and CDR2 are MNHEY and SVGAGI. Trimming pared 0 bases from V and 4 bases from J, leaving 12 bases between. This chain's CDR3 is CASSYSGGPRTEAFF. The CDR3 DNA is TGTGCCAGCAGTTACTCGGGGGGCCCTCGCACTGAAGCTTTCTTT.

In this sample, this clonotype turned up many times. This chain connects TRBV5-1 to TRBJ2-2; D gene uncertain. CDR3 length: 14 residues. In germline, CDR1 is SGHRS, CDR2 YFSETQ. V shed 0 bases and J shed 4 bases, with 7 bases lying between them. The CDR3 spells CASSLAGPTGELFF. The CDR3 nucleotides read TGCGCCAGCAGCTTGGCCGGGCCCACCGGGGAGCTGTTTTTT.

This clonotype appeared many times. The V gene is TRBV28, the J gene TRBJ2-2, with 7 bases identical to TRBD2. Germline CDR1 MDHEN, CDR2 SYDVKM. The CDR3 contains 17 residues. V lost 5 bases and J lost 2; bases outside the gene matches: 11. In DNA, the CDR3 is TGTGCCAGCAGTAACATGAGGCTAGCGGTTAACACCGGGGAGCTGTTTTTT. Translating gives CASSNMRLAVNTGELFF.

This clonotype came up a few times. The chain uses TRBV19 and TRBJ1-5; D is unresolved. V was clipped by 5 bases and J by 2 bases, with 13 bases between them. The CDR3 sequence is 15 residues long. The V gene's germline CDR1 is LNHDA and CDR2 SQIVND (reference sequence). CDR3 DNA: TGTGCCAGTAGTGTCGCACAGTTAGGCAATCAGCCCCAGCATTTT. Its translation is CASSVAQLGNQPQHF.

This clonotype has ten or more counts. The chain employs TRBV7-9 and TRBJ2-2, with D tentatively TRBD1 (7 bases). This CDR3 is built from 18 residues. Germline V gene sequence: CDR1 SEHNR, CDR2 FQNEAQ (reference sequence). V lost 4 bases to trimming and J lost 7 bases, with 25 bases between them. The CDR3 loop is CASSSLARTGEAVGELFF. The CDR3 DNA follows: TGTGCCAGCAGCTCGCTCGCTAGAACAGGGGAGGCGGTCGGGGAGCTGTTTTTT.

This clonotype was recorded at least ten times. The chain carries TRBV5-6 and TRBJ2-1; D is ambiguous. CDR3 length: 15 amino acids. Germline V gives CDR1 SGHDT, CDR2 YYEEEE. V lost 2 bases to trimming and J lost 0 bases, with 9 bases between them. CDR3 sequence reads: CASSLRVSSYNEQFF. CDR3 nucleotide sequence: TGTGCCAGCAGCTTAAGGGTGAGCTCCTACAATGAGCAGTTCTTC. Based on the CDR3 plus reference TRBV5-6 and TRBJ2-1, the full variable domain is DAGVTQSPTHLIKTRGQQVTLRCSPKSGHDTVSWYQQALGQGPQFIFQYYEEEERQRGNFPDRFSGHQFPNYSSELNVNALLLGDSALYLCASSLRVSSYNEQFFGPGTRLTVL.

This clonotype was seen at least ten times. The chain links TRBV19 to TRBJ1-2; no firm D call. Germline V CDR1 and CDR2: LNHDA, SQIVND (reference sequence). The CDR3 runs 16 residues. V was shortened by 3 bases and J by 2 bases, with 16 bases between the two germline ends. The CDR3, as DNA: TGTGCCAGTAGTATCGCGACGGGAGAGTTAAACTATGGCTACACCTTC. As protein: CASSIATGELNYGYTF.

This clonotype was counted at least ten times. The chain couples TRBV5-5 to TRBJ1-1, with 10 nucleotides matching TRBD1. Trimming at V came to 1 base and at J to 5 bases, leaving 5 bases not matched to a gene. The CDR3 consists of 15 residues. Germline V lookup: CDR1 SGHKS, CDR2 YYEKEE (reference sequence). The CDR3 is CASSLRGQGRTEAFF. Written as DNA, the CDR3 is TGTGCCAGCAGCTTGCGGGGACAGGGGAGGACTGAAGCTTTCTTT.

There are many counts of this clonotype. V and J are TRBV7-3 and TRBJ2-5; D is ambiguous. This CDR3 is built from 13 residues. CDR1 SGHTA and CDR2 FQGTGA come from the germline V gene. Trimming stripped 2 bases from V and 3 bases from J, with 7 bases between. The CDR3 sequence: CASSLSAKETQYF. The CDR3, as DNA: TGTGCCAGCAGCTTATCCGCTAAAGAGACCCAGTACTTC.

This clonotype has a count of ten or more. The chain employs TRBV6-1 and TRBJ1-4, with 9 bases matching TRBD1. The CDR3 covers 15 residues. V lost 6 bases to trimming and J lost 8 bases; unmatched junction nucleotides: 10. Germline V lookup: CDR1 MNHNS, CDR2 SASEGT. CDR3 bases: TGTGCCAGCAGAAAAGCCTCACAGGGGGCGGAAAAACTGTTTTTT. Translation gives CASRKASQGAEKLFF.

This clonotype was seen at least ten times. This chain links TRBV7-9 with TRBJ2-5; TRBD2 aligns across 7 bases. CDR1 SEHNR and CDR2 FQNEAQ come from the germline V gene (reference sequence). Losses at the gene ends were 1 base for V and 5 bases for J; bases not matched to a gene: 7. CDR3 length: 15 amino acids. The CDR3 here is CASSLGGSTGETQYF. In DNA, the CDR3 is TGTGCCAGCAGCTTAGGCGGGAGCACCGGGGAGACCCAGTACTTC.

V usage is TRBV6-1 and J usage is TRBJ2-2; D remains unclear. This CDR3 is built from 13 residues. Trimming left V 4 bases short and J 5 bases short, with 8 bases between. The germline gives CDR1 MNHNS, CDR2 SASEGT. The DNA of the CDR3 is TGTGCCAGCAGTGGCCCCGTTACCGGGGAGCTGTTTTTT. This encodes CASSGPVTGELFF.

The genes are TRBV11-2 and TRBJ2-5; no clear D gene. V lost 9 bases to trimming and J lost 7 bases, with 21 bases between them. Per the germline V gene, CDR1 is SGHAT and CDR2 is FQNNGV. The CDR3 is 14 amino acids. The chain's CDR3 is CASTDRALSGTQYF. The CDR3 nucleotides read TGTGCCAGTACCGATAGGGCCCTGAGTGGGACCCAGTACTTC.

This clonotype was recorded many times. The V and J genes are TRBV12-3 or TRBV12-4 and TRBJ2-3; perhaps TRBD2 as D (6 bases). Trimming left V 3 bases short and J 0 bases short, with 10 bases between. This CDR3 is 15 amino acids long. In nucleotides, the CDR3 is TGTGCCAGCAGTTTGGGGGGTATGAGCACAGATACGCAGTATTTT. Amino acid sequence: CASSLGGMSTDTQYF.

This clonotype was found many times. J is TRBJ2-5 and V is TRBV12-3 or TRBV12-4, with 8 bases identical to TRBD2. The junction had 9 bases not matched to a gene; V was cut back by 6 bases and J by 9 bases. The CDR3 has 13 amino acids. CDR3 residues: CASSERRREAQYF. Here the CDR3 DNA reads TGTGCCAGCAGCGAAAGGCGGCGGGAGGCCCAGTACTTC.

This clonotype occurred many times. The DNA of the CDR3 is TGTGCCAGCAGCGGGGACAGCACAGATACGCAGTATTTT. Translation gives CASSGDSTDTQYF. The chain couples TRBV28 to TRBJ2-3; TRBD1 or TRBD2 may be the D gene (5 bases each). V was clipped by 6 bases and J by 0 bases, with 7 bases between them. Germline V CDR1 and CDR2: MDHEN, SYDVKM. This CDR3 contains 13 residues.

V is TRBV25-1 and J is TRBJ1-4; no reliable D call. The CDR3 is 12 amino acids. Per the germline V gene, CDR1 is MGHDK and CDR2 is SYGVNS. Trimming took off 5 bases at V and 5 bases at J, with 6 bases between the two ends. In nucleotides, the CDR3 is TGTGCCAGCAGTTCTCCGAATGAAAAACTGTTTTTT. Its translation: CASSSPNEKLFF.

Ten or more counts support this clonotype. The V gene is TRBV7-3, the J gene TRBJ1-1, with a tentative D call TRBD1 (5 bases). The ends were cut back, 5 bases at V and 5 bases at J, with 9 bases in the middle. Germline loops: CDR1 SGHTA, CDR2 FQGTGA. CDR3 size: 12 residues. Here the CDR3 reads CASSPWGTEAFF. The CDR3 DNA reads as TGTGCCAGCAGCCCCTGGGGGACTGAAGCTTTCTTT.

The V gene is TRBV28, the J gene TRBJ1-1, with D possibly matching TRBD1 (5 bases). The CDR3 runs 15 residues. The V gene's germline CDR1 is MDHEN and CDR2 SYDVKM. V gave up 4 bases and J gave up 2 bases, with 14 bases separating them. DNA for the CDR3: TGTGCCAGCAGTTCGACGTGGGGGGGTAACACTGAAGCTTTCTTT. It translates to CASSSTWGGNTEAFF.

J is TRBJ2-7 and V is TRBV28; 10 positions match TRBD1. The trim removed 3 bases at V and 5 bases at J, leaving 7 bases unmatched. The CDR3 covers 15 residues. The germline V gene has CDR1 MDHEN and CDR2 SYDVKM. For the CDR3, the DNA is TGTGCCAGCAGTTTCTTGGGACAGGGGAAGCACGAGCAGTACTTC. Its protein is CASSFLGQGKHEQYF.

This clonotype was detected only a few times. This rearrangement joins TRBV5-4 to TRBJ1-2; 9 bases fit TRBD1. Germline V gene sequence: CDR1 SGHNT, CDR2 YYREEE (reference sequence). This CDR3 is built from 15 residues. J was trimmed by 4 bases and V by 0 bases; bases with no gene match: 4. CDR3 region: CASSLDRGRGYGYTF. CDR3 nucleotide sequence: TGTGCCAGCAGCTTGGACAGGGGGCGAGGCTATGGCTACACCTTC.

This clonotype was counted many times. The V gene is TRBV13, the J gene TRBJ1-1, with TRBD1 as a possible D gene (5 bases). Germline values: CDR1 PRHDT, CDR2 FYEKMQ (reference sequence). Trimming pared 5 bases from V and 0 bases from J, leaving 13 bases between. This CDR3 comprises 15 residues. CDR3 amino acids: CASSDRDGMNTEAFF. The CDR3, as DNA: TGTGCCAGCAGCGATAGGGACGGCATGAACACTGAAGCTTTCTTT.

CDR3 protein: CASSGGGDTEAFF. CDR3 DNA sequence: TGTGCCAGCAGTGGGGGAGGAGACACTGAAGCTTTCTTT. This rearrangement joins TRBV28 to TRBJ1-1; D possibly corresponds to TRBD1 (5 bases). The CDR3 has 13 amino acids. Germline CDR1 reads MDHEN; CDR2 reads SYDVKM. V lost 5 bases and J lost 3, with 10 bases in between. The full variable domain, in which reference TRBV28 and TRBJ1-1 provide the parts outside the CDR3, is DVKVTQSSRYLVKRTGEKVFLECVQDMDHENMFWYRQDPGLGLRLIYFSYDVKMKEKGDIPEGYSVSREKKERFSLILESASTNQTSMYLCASSGGGDTEAFFGQGTRLTVV.